The TCR beta chain described here comes from a study of early T cells in non-severe SARS-CoV-2 infection (dated by TCRdb to the early 2020s). The study in broad terms: TCR sequencing used bulk RNA from unsorted whole blood, so alpha and beta chains could not be paired. Study-wide conclusions, independent of this receptor: Matching against VDJdb was skewed toward anti-spike CD8 responses, likely underestimated virus-specific expansions, and missed private and CD4 specificities.

A case-control design nested within a healthcare worker cohort in London, UK, was used, with weekly nasopharyngeal swab PCR tests and blood sampling performed. Healthcare workers were recruited during the week of the UK lockdown, between 23 and 31 March 2020, and followed weekly for up to roughly 15 weeks. Via the germline V gene, CDR1 is KGHSH and CDR2 LQKENI. Trimming removed 1 base from V and 2 bases from J, leaving 14 bases between the germline ends. Measured from the cysteine to the phenylalanine, the CDR3 is 16 residues long. Solely the CDR3 DNA is kept, with 48 bases framed from the first base. The method was 5' RACE. Sequenced on a NextSeq 500. In the TCR library protocol, unique molecular identifiers were attached to individual cDNA molecules to correct for PCR bias and sequencing error. Both TCR alpha and beta chains were sequenced, and tight co-correlation was observed between alpha and beta sequence abundances in each sample. Under the source paper's analysis protocol: Decombinator V4 was used to perform V gene, J gene and CDR3 annotation of TCR sequences. Expanded TCRs were defined as changing significantly between any two time points under a Poisson model with p below 0.0001. TCR abundances were normalised to the total number of TCRs sequenced per sample and were expressed as counts per million. MAIT TCRs were defined by TRAV1-2 paired with TRAJ12, TRAJ20 or TRAJ33, and iNKT TCRs by TRAV10 paired with TRAJ18. VDJdb, accessed on 1 November 2021, was searched for TCRs annotated for CMV, EBV and SARS-CoV-2, and TCRs annotated for more than one antigen were excluded. Using fastp trimming at Q25 and MiXCR clonotype assembly, TCRdb reanalyzed the public sequencing data and kept in-frame beta chains. Each entry is one CDR3 protein sequence, shown with its most common DNA and genes. TCRdb's processing, not the study's, gives the V and J calls here. In this sample the table shows 70,000 or so distinct CDR3 sequences, around 15% of which occur a single time. Of the sample, roughly 13% is held by the ten largest clones.

About this clonotype: Its antigen is not yet known. No qualities accompany the bases; no much larger clone lies one base away.

This sequence uses TRBV18 and TRBJ2-5; the D region is possibly TRBD1 or TRBD2, each matching across 5 bases. What was sequenced was whole blood. This TCR came from an adult who was a healthcare worker with PCR-confirmed SARS-CoV-2 infection or an uninfected control (not recorded which). The DNA is TGTGCCAGCTCACCACTTTCAGGGACGGTACAAGAGACCCAGTACTTC. It translates as CASSPLSGTVQETQYF.